Below, one T cell receptor (beta chain) is given with its context. The antigen is not known. The data were obtained in a study of T-cell memory formation after mild COVID-19. TCRdb used MiXCR to reprocess the 5' RACE reads, holding one entry per CDR3 protein. This table has roughly 300,000 distinct CDR3 sequences, approximately 8% appearing once. V lost 0 bases to trimming and J lost 0 bases, with 6 bases between them. The CDR3 is 15 amino acids. Germline loops: CDR1 MNHEY, CDR2 SVGEGT. The study, taken as a whole, reports: Shrinking CD4+ clones resided mostly in CM and EM, and CD8+ ones in EMRA. Day 15 to 85 contracting clones showed balanced CD4/CD8; later expanders leaned CD4+.

The source material was PBMCs or a T cell subset sorted from them (not recorded which). The receptor was isolated from a man between 18 and 29 years old who had mild COVID-19 (a few samples of this study predate the infection). Cell type and time point are not known. V usage is TRBV6-2 or TRBV6-3 and J usage is TRBJ2-1; D is perhaps TRBD1 or TRBD2 (5 bases each). CDR3: CASSYSGVSYNEQFF. The CDR3 nucleotides are TGTGCCAGCAGTTACTCGGGGGTCTCCTACAATGAGCAGTTCTTC.